This T cell receptor beta chain emerged from a study of CD8+CD57+ T cells in acquired aplastic anemia. Turning to the study itself: Recorded DNA amounts for sorted CD4+ and CD8+ cells had an average of 3.2 ug. Reads per healthy sample averaged about 10.8 million (CD4+) and 11.0 million (CD8+).

The use of genomic DNA as template underpinned the TCR beta VDJ and CDR3 profiling. TCRdb recomputed calls from the reads with MiXCR, one row per CDR3 protein. In the table there are about 190,000 distinct CDR3 sequences, 50% to 55% of which are singletons. The study, taken as a whole, reports: Patients and controls shared about 30 CD8+ CDR3 sequences.

Germline V lookup: CDR1 SEHNR, CDR2 FQNEAQ (reference sequence). The CDR3 is 16 amino acids. Losses at the gene ends were 5 bases for V and 6 bases for J; bases not matched to a gene: 9. Notes on this clonotype: As yet, its antigen is unknown.

The source is a human donor in good health, serving as a control. The source material was sorted CD4+, CD8+, or CD8+CD57+ T cells (not recorded which) from PBMCs. This chain joins TRBV7-9 and TRBJ2-2, with 10 nucleotides matching TRBD2. Here the CDR3 reads CASSTGTSAWSGELFF. Here the CDR3 DNA reads TGTGCCAGCAGCACGGGGACTAGCGCTTGGTCCGGGGAGCTGTTTTTT.